This T cell receptor beta chain originates from a study of cytomegalovirus exposure and HLA in healthy donors. This PCR relied on a set of 60 Vbeta primers and 13 Jbeta primers. TCRdb keeps only in-frame clones here, not all; method: immunoSEQ multiplex PCR. The profile shows 130,000 to 150,000 clones, 80% of them singletons. The germline gives CDR1 SGHNT, CDR2 YYREEE (reference sequence). CDR3 length: 15 residues. The J segment lost 7 bases and the V segment lost 4 bases, leaving 8 bases of the junction unmatched. The gene calls are TRBV5-4 and TRBJ1-6; 7 nucleotides align to TRBD1. The TCR originated in a male donor in good health and CMV-seronegative. Sequencing input: PBMCs. The CDR3 loop reads CASSRGTDRNSPLHF. In DNA, the CDR3 is TGTGCCAGCAGCAGAGGGACAGATCGGAATTCACCCCTCCACTTT.